This TCR beta chain emerged from a study of T cell responses to AZD1222 COVID-19 vaccine. General study points: With two AZD1222 doses given, Spike-specific TCR breadth and depth both rose. Mostly white British, mostly female donors; authors suggested clonal diversity may be underestimated. The study sampled repertoires only after the peak T cell response.

Notes on this clone: The antigen is undetermined.

CDR3 length: 14 amino acids. J gave up 4 bases and V 5 bases, and 5 bases lay outside the gene matches. In germline, CDR1 is SNHLY, CDR2 FYNNEI. The assay was immunoSEQ multiplex PCR, and TCRdb's table has in-frame clones only and misses some. The sample has 75,000 to 90,000 clones, 78% seen once. The rearrangement uses TRBV2 and TRBJ1-5; 7 bases map to TRBD1. This clonotype was sampled from an adult in good health. The sequencing here drew on peripheral blood, taken on day 0 of AZD1222 vaccination. DNA of the CDR3: TGTGCCAGCAGTCCTCCACAGGGGAATCAGCCCCAGCATTTT. This codes for CASSPPQGNQPQHF.